What follows are 10 T cell receptor beta chains derived from one specimen sequenced in a study of shared clonotypes between healthy human individuals. TCRdb's copy holds only in-frame clones and misses some; the assay was immunoSEQ multiplex PCR. The sample holds 400,000 or so clones, about 96% seen once. The sample was memory CD8+ T cells sorted from blood. Documented subset: CD45RO+ cells pooled with CCR7-negative TemRA cells. These receptors came from a man aged 30-40 years in good health.

As for this clone: Mismatch with germline at one junction end may stem from a read error. The rearrangement joins TRBV5-1 to TRBJ2-1; 7 positions agree with TRBD1. The germline CDR1 and CDR2 sequences are SGHRS and YFSETQ. The CDR3 spans 14 residues. CDR3 DNA: TGCGCCAGCAGCTTGGGGAGCAGGGGGAGTTGGAGTATCTTC. This translates into CASSLGSRGSWSIF.

In the case of this clone: Other DNA sequences of this sample code for an identical CDR3. CDR3 loop: CSARQEKLFF. The CDR3 coding sequence is TGCAGTGCTAGACAGGAAAAACTGTTTTTT. This chain joins TRBV20-1 and TRBJ1-4; unclear D gene. CDR3 length: 10 amino acids. Germline CDR1 reads DFQATT; CDR2 reads SNEGSKA (reference sequence). V lost 2 bases and J 8 bases, leaving 3 bases between the germline ends.

This clone turned up a few times. V usage is TRBV5-5 and J usage is TRBJ2-5; D gene unclear. Germline V CDR1 and CDR2: SGHKS, YYEKEE (reference sequence). CDR3 length: 13 amino acids. Trimming cost V 0 bases and J 3 bases, with 6 bases left between them. The CDR3 loop is CASSLALEETQYF. The CDR3, as DNA: TGTGCCAGCAGCTTGGCGCTAGAAGAGACCCAGTACTTC.

The chain combines TRBV5-1 with TRBJ2-4; no clear D gene. The V end lost 0 bases, the J end lost 2 bases, and 6 bases lay between the germline ends. The CDR3 extends over 14 amino acids. Germline CDR1 is SGHRS and CDR2 is YFSETQ. The CDR3: CASSLAGTKNIQYF. The DNA of the CDR3 is TGCGCCAGCAGCTTGGCAGGTACCAAAAACATTCAGTACTTC.

The chain couples TRBV5-4 to TRBJ2-7; D gene unclear. V lost 4 bases and J 5 bases, leaving 22 bases between the germline ends. This CDR3 has 16 amino acids. Germline CDR1 reads SGHNT; CDR2 reads YYREEE (reference sequence). CDR3 protein: CASSPPSNLGPHEQYF. The CDR3 bases are TGTGCCAGCAGCCCGCCGTCTAATTTGGGTCCGCACGAGCAGTACTTC.

This rearrangement joins TRBV6-1 to TRBJ1-2; weak D call: TRBD1 (6 bases). The CDR3 loop spans 17 amino acids. Trimming removed 3 bases from V and 1 base from J, with 18 bases in between. From germline, CDR1 is MNHNS and CDR2 SASEGT. This chain's CDR3 is CASSDWQGHNRNYGYTF. The CDR3 nucleotides read TGTGCCAGCAGTGATTGGCAGGGGCATAACCGTAACTATGGCTACACCTTC.

The V gene is TRBV6-9, the J gene TRBJ2-3; possibly TRBD2 for D (7 bases). Trimming pared 2 bases from V and 7 bases from J, leaving 25 bases between. Germline-derived CDR1 and CDR2 are MNHGY and SVAAGI. There are 18 residues in the CDR3. Written as DNA, the CDR3 is TGTGCCAGCAGTTATCAGGGGTTGTGTGTGGCGGGAGTTCATACGCAGTATTTT. It encodes CASSYQGLCVAGVHTQYF.

The chain has TRBV5-1 and TRBJ1-1; TRBD1 might be the D (5 bases). This CDR3 is 16 amino acids long. Trimming pared 4 bases from V and 3 bases from J, leaving 19 bases between. Germline assignment: CDR1 SGHRS and CDR2 YFSETQ. The DNA of the CDR3 is TGCGCCAGCAGCCGGAGCCATACAGGCCTCTACACTGAAGCTTTCTTT. Its translation is CASSRSHTGLYTEAFF.

This clone was detected once. CDR3 DNA: TGTGCCAGCAGCTGGGACATGAACACTGAAGCTTTCTTT. The encoded protein is CASSWDMNTEAFF. The chain joins TRBV7-2 to TRBJ1-1; possible D gene TRBD1, 6 bases. The V gene's germline CDR1 is SGHTA and CDR2 FQGNSA. Trimming removed 4 bases from V and 0 bases from J, with 6 bases in between. There are 13 residues in the CDR3.

This chain joins TRBV6-1 and TRBJ1-1; no clear D gene. V was shortened by 11 bases and J by 2 bases, with 15 bases between the two germline ends. The CDR3 length is 13 residues. CDR1 is MNHNS, CDR2 SASEGT, per germline. In DNA form, the CDR3 reads TGTGCCTCCCGATCCACGGTAAACACTGAAGCTTTCTTT. As protein: CASRSTVNTEAFF.